The clone carrying this T cell receptor beta chain was seen ten or more times. Its antigen is not known. Germline V lookup: CDR1 DFQATT, CDR2 SNEGSKA (reference sequence). CDR3 length: 12 residues. V shed 8 bases and J 6 bases; nucleotides not matched to a gene: 8. The sample belongs to a study of CD8 T cells in ankylosing spondylitis. Notes on the study in general: Typical of ankylosing spondylitis blood, it appeared, was a TCR beta motif of eight highly homologous variants. As for the disease-linked clones, they showed a CD8+ phenotype and occurred at relatively low frequencies in peripheral blood.

From the 5' RACE reads, TCRdb called clonotypes with MiXCR, one entry per CDR3 protein. The table has about 800,000 distinct CDR3 sequences, around 11% seen once; the top ten hold roughly 0.51%. The chain is built from TRBV20-1 and TRBJ1-2, with 8 bases aligning to TRBD1. Specimen: blood, either unsorted or a sorted T cell fraction (not recorded which). The sequence came from a male donor with ankylosing spondylitis. The CDR3: CSCGQGEDGYTF. The DNA of the CDR3 is TGCAGTTGTGGACAGGGAGAGGATGGCTACACCTTC.